The T cell receptor (beta chain) described here comes from a study of Ad26.COV2.S vaccination and SARS-CoV-2 variants. Turning to the study itself: Each vaccinee took Ad26.COV2.S intramuscularly, once or twice 56 days apart.

TCRdb keeps only in-frame clones here, not all; method: immunoSEQ multiplex PCR. The sample has about 350,000 clones, less than 90% seen once. The treatment: around 19 received Ad26.COV2.S at low or high dose, single or two shots; 5 received placebo; per-sample allocation not given. Specimens were obtained on day 63 following the first vaccine or placebo injection. Whoever gave the sample was an adult aged 18-55 years in Boston. The CDR3 is 12 residues long. Germline V gene lookup returns CDR1 MDHEN and CDR2 SYDVKM. V shed 3 bases and J shed 11 bases, with 13 bases lying between them. The sequencing here drew on peripheral blood, taken in a trial of Ad26.COV2.S vaccine versus placebo. This clonotype originated in a person aged 18 to 59 who received the Ad26.COV2.S COVID-19 vaccine or a placebo. This sequence joins TRBV28 and TRBJ1-1; D unclear. The DNA for the CDR3 is TGTGCCAGCAGTTTGAAAAAGTTTACGGCTTTCTTT. Translating it yields CASSLKKFTAFF.